Sequencing of this T cell receptor beta chain was carried out in a study of regulatory T cells in long-lasting Graves disease (dated by TCRdb to the early 2020s). With respect to the entire study: Persistent Graves' disease meant more than 5 years of antithyroid drug treatment with TSH receptor autoantibodies that stayed positive. Persistent Graves' disease patients were compared with newly diagnosed Graves' disease patients by peripheral blood TCR sequencing and RNA sequencing. The study was registered as a clinical trial and conducted in China. TCR sequencing covered some 13 persistent and about 20 newly diagnosed Graves' disease patients, 33 samples in total. In the clinical cohort, patients with persistent Graves' disease had used antithyroid drugs for an average of roughly ten years. Study-level results and caveats: Compared with newly diagnosed patients, persistent Graves' disease patients had lower TCR Shannon entropy and fewer highly expanded clones, which suggests clonal expansion. TRBV28, TRBJ1-2 and TRBJ2-5 were preferentially used in persistent disease, while TRBV20-1 and TRBJ2-1 were favored in newly diagnosed disease. As a limitation, the authors acknowledged that the small sample size may reduce accuracy. A larger number of public clonotypes was shared among persistent patients (2,741) than among newly diagnosed patients (roughly 970). Only the TCR beta chain was sequenced and analyzed. The study examined only peripheral blood because the primary lesion, thyroid tissue, could not be accessed.

The protocol used for the library was multiplex PCR. The reads were generated on an Illumina HiSeq 4000. To build TCR beta libraries, CDR3 regions were amplified by Arm-PCR using iRepertoire HTBI primers. PCR products were gel purified before sequencing. Under the source paper's analysis protocol: Gene usage analysis of CDR3 amino acid clonotypes relied on the roughly 67 TRBV and about 15 TRBJ segments identified across samples. COPE and FqMerger were used to merge filtered high-quality paired reads into contigs. Contigs were aligned with BLAST to IMGT TRBV, TRBD and TRBJ reference genes, and CDR3 was defined per IMGT. Any clonotype with a frequency above 0.1% was classified as a highly expanded clone. Repertoire diversity was measured by Shannon entropy, and V-J evenness by the Gini coefficient. A clonotype was considered public if more than one individual shared it. The public reads were reanalyzed by TCRdb: fastp trimming at Q25, MiXCR alignment, in-frame beta chains only. Under each unique CDR3 protein, matching rows form one entry showing the most common genes and DNA. TCRdb, not the original authors, processed these V and J calls. The sample contains about 340,000 distinct CDR3 sequences, around 20% of them found a single time. The top ten hold 29% of the sample.

Reading the label with the study, this specimen's time point is: persistent/refractory GD, antithyroid drugs over 5 years with positive TRAb. RNA was extracted from PBMCs in TRIzol for both TCR sequencing and RNA sequencing. Graves' disease was diagnosed according to American Thyroid Association guidelines. The patients came from an endocrinology department in Xi'an, China. From each patient, 7.5 to 9.5 milliliters of peripheral blood was collected into an EDTA anticoagulant tube. Ficoll Paque Plus density gradient separation was used to isolate PBMCs, and no further T cell sorting was done. RNA quality was checked with an Agilent 2100 Bioanalyzer and agarose gel, and concentration with a NanoDrop 2000. Reading the germline V gene gives CDR1 MDHEN and CDR2 SYDVKM. The CDR3 spans 12 residues, from the cysteine through the phenylalanine. Just CDR3 DNA is preserved here, 36 bases in frame from base 1. A distance of 7 bases separates the germline ends of V and J, which lose 3 bases and 7 bases respectively.

Remarks on this clonotype: Its specific antigen is unknown. No much larger clone is present one base from it, and per-base qualities are unavailable.

The sequence is built from TRBV28 and TRBJ2-1; there is no confident call for the D gene. This clonotype was sampled from a female donor with Graves disease. Material: peripheral blood mononuclear cells (PBMCs), obtained when the disease was refractory, from a patient treated with antithyroid drugs. The DNA is as follows: TGTGCCAGCAGTTTGACACGTAATGAGCAGTTCTTC. This gives the protein CASSLTRNEQFF.